The sequence of this TCR beta chain was determined in a study of blood T cell repertoires in COVID-19. Study-wide background: Both acute and convalescent COVID-19 samples were obtained from the United States, Italy and Spain.

Generated by immunoSEQ multiplex PCR, the TCRdb table keeps only in-frame clones and is missing some. Of roughly 100,000 clones listed, roughly 78% were seen once; the top ten hold approximately 18%. The CDR3 has 13 amino acids. The ends were cut back, 7 bases at V and 5 bases at J, with 12 bases in the middle. Germline CDR1 MNHNY, CDR2 SVGAGI (reference sequence). This chain connects TRBV6-6 to TRBJ2-1, with unresolved D. This TCR came from a woman of 80 years or more with active or convalescent COVID-19. The source material was peripheral blood. The DNA for the CDR3 is TGTGCCAGCATAAATACTAACGACAATGAGCAGTTCTTC. Translation gives CASINTNDNEQFF.